This T cell receptor beta chain was sequenced for a study of blood T cell repertoires in COVID-19 (dated by TCRdb to the early 2020s). Looking at the study overall: Samples covering the acute and convalescent phases of COVID-19 were provided by collaborators in the United States, Italy and Spain. Samples were obtained from the ongoing ImmuneRACE study (first 160 participants) and from 1,254 subjects provided by 6 global collaborators. The prospective study material was composed of cDNA or gDNA derived from T cells, B-cell-depleted T cells, or PBMCs. Nearly every sample came with metadata listing a de-identified subject ID, COVID-19 status, age in years and sex. The dataset comprised deeply sampled blood TCRbeta repertoires from subjects exposed to, actively infected with, or recovered from COVID-19. Where available, HLA class I and class II types were obtained from metadata supplied by the sample provider rather than from assay-based typing. A freely available public database, intended as a resource for researchers studying the immune response to SARS-CoV-2, is where the repertoires were released.

Whole blood was collected in K2EDTA tubes by collaborating institutions according to the institutions' own protocols. For TCRbeta analysis, collaborator samples were shipped as frozen whole blood, as isolated PBMCs, or as DNA extracted from either sample type. The CDR3, from cysteine to phenylalanine, totals 14 residues. Here the CDR3 DNA is all that survives: 42 bases in frame from base 1. The CDR1 and CDR2 encoded by the germline V gene are SGHRS and YFSETQ. V is cut by 6 bases and J by 7 bases, and the space between the germline ends is 20 bases. The paper's findings and limits, for the study overall: Clinical and demographic metadata were provided uncurated, with the amount varying by source and participant.

The immunoSEQ Assay, a bias-controlled multiplex PCR, was used to amplify TCRbeta CDR3 regions from genomic DNA. Processing in the source paper ran as follows. Within the assay, amplification of reference gene primers was used to estimate how many nucleated cells each sample contained. Sequence reads were collapsed and filtered to measure the absolute abundance of every unique TCRbeta CDR3 rearrangement. Productive Simpson clonality was computed per sample as the square root of Simpson's diversity index over productive rearrangements. As stored in TCRdb, this immuneACCESS dataset retains in-frame rearrangements with V and J assigned. A fraction of the clones does not appear; measured against another copy, unresolved V genes explain less than half of the discrepancy, and the remainder lacks a known reason. V, J and clone size were drawn from that table, and D and trimming were deduced from the DNA. Here the sample has roughly 85,000 clones; roughly 90% occur a single time. The ten largest account for 25% to 35% of the sample.

To note about this clone: Its antigen remains unidentified. Per-base qualities were not stored, and no clone one base away is much larger.

The sequenced sample was peripheral blood. This TCR was recovered from a man over 45 with active or convalescent COVID-19. This chain joins TRBV5-1 to TRBJ2-7; possibly the D gene is TRBD1, per 6 matching bases. DNA sequence: TGCGCCAGCAACCCCCGTACAGGGTCTAATGAGCAGTACTTC. This gives the protein CASNPRTGSNEQYF.